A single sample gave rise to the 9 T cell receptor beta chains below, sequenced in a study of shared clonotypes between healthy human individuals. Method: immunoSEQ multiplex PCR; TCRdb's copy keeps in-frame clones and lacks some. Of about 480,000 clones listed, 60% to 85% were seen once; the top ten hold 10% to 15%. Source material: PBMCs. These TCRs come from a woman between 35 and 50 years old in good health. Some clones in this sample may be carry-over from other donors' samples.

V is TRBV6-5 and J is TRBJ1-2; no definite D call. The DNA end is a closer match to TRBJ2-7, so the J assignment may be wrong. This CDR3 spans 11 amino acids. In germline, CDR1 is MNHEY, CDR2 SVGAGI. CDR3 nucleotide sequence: TGTGCCAGCAGTGAAGATGTTCGACAGTACTTC. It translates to CASSEDVRQYF.

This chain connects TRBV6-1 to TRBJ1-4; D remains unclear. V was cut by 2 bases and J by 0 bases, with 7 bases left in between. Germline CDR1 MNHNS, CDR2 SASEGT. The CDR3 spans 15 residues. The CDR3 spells CASSERRATNEKLFF. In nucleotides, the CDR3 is TGTGCCAGCAGTGAACGGAGAGCAACTAATGAAAAACTGTTTTTT.

DNA of the CDR3: TGTGCCAGCAGTTTGGGACAGGGGATTAACCAGCCCCAGCATTTT. This encodes CASSLGQGINQPQHF. The rearrangement uses TRBV2 and TRBJ1-5; 10 nucleotides line up with TRBD1. Germline trimming cut 5 bases from V and 7 bases from J; bases unmatched to any gene: 8. The CDR3 is made up of 15 amino acids. Germline V lookup: CDR1 SNHLY, CDR2 FYNNEI.

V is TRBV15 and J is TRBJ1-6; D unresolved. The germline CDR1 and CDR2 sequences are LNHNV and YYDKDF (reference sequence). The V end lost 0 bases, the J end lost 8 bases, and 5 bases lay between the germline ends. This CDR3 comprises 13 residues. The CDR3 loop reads CATSRERHSPLHF. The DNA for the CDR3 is TGTGCCACCAGCAGAGAAAGACATTCACCCCTCCACTTT.

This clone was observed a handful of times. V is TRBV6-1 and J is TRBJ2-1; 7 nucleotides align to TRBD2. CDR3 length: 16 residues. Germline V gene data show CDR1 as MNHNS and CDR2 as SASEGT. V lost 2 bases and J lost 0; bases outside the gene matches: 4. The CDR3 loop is CASSEQVAGSYNEQFF. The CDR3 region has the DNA TGTGCCAGCAGTGAACAAGTAGCGGGCTCCTACAATGAGCAGTTCTTC.

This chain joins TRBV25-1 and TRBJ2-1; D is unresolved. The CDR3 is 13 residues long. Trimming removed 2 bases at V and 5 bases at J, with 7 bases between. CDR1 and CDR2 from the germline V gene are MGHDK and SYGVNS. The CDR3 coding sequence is TGTGCCAGCAGTGAAGTAGACGACAATGAGCAGTTCTTC. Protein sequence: CASSEVDDNEQFF. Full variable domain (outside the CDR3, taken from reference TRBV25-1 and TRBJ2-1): EADIYQTPRYLVIGTGKKITLECSQTMGHDKMYWYQQDPGMELHLIHYSYGVNSTEKGDLSSESTVSRIRTEHFPLTLESARPSHTSQYLCASSEVDDNEQFFGPGTRLTVL.

The CDR3 here is CAISDLASYEQYF. Written as DNA, the CDR3 is TGTGCCATCAGTGATCTTGCCAGCTACGAGCAGTACTTC. The chain is built from TRBV10-3 and TRBJ2-7; D is unclear. CDR1 ENHRY and CDR2 SYGVKD come from the germline V gene. This CDR3 spans 13 amino acids. V was clipped by 3 bases and J by 3 bases, with 9 bases between them.

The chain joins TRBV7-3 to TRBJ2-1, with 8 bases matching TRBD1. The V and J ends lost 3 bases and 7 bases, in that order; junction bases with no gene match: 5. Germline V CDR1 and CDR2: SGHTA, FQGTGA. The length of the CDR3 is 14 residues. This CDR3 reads CASSFRDRSNEQFF. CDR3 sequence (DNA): TGTGCCAGCAGCTTCCGGGACAGGAGTAATGAGCAGTTCTTC. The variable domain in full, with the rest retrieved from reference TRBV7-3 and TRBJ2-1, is GAGVSQTPSNKVTEKGKYVELRCDPISGHTALYWYRQSLGQGPEFLIYFQGTGAADDSGLPNDRFFAVRPEGSVSTLKIQRTERGDSAVYLCASSFRDRSNEQFFGPGTRLTVL.

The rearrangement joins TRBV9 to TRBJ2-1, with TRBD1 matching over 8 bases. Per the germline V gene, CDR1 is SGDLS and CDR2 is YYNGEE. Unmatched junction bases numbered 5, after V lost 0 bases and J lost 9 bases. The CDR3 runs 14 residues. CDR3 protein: CASSVVGQGVEQFF. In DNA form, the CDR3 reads TGTGCCAGCAGCGTAGTTGGACAGGGAGTTGAGCAGTTCTTC. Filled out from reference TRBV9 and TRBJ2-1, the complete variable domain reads DSGVTQTPKHLITATGQRVTLRCSPRSGDLSVYWYQQSLDQGLQFLIQYYNGEERAKGNILERFSAQQFPDLHSELNLSSLELGDSALYFCASSVVGQGVEQFFGPGTRLTVL.